Below, 7 T cell receptor beta chains from the same sample are listed, as sequenced in a study of tissue T cells after allogeneic stem cell transplantation (dated by TCRdb to the early 2020s). According to the study, the label for this sample's time point signals: mouse harvest day 14 after allogeneic transplant. Each mouse graft, delivered by tail vein injection, combined 10^6 splenic CD5+ T cells with 10^7 T-cell-depleted bone marrow cells. Libraries were made using the immunoSEQ multiplex PCR assay. Held by TCRdb, this immuneACCESS table contains in-frame sequences only and omits some clones. Under half of the omission traces to an unresolved V gene where checked; the cause of the rest is unknown. The sample contains about 6,800 clones, approximately 35% of them found a single time. Clones ranked in the top ten supply approximately 6.3% of the sample. Sequenced: skin. These receptors were collected from a female BALB/c mouse given C57BL/6 T cells with graft-versus-host disease after an allogeneic hematopoietic cell transplant.

Regarding this clone: Mouse names are used for the genes. The CDR3 end lies 1 residue beyond the end of the read and is filled in from the germline J gene. This sequence joins TRBV23 and TRBJ2-3; the table assigns TRBD1, which was not confirmed against the DNA. The CDR3 covers 14 residues. CDR1 KGHTA and CDR2 FQNQQP come from the germline V gene. CDR3 residues: CSSSQTTSAETLYF. CDR3 DNA, as far as it was read: TGCTCCAGCAGTCAGACAACTAGTGCAGAAACGCTGTAT.

Notes on this clone: The gene symbols are mouse symbols. The observed sequence ends 1 residue before the CDR3 terminus, with the missing tail filled in from the germline J gene. The chain couples TRBV23 to TRBJ2-3; the listed D gene, TRBD1, was not tested against the DNA. This CDR3 is built from 16 residues. Germline values: CDR1 KGHTA, CDR2 FQNQQP. The CDR3 sequence: CSSSQQGQTSAETLYF. CDR3 DNA, as far as it was read: TGCTCCAGCAGTCAGCAGGGACAGACTAGTGCAGAAACGCTGTAT.

On this clone itself: Gene names and germline match the mouse. From the germline J gene comes the end of the CDR3, since the read stops 1 residue before it. The V gene is TRBV26, the J gene TRBJ1-3; no clear D. Germline V gene lookup returns CDR1 KGHPV and CDR2 FQNQEV (reference sequence). Trimming shortened V by 2 bases and J by 0 bases, and 8 bases separated the two germline ends. The CDR3 runs to 15 residues. CDR3 protein: CASSLVAASGNTLYF. The CDR3 DNA, read in part, is TGTGCCAGCAGTCTGGTGGCAGCTTCTGGAAATACGCTCTAT. The full variable domain, in which reference TRBV26 and TRBJ1-3 provide the parts outside the CDR3, is NSKVIQTPRYLVKGQGQKAKMRCIPEKGHPVVFWYQQNKNNEFKFLINFQNQEVLQQIDMTEKRFSAECPSNSPCSLEIQSSEAGDSALYLCASSLVAASGNTLYFGEGSRLIVV.

This clone was observed a handful of times. Gene names refer to mouse genes. The observed sequence ends 1 residue before the CDR3 terminus, with the missing tail filled in from the germline J gene. The rearrangement links TRBV26 to TRBJ1-3; D gene ambiguous. CDR3 size: 14 residues. V lost 2 bases and J 0 bases, leaving 5 bases between the germline ends. The V gene's germline CDR1 is KGHPV and CDR2 FQNQEV (reference sequence). CDR3 loop: CASSLPDSGNTLYF. Incomplete CDR3 DNA: TGTGCCAGCAGTCTGCCAGATTCTGGAAATACGCTCTAT.

Notes on this clone: The listed genes are named as in mouse. The read stops 1 residue short of the end of the CDR3; the missing end is completed from the germline J gene. Other DNA sequences from this sample encode an identical CDR3 as well. This sequence joins TRBV26 and TRBJ1-4; no definite D call. Trimming stripped 3 bases from V and 0 bases from J, with 5 bases between. CDR1 and CDR2 from the germline V gene are KGHPV and FQNQEV (reference sequence). This CDR3 is 14 amino acids long. The CDR3 reads CASSLGVSNERLFF. The DNA read from the CDR3 is TGTGCCAGCAGTCTCGGGGTTTCCAACGAAAGATTATTT.

In regard to this clone: Mouse gene names apply. The read terminates 1 residue before the CDR3 end, so the remaining end is supplied by the germline J gene. The chain has TRBV3 and TRBJ1-1; D might be TRBD1 (6 bases). This CDR3 spans 14 amino acids. Trimming removed 1 base at V and 1 base at J, with 7 bases between. Germline V gene lookup returns CDR1 SNHLY and CDR2 FYNGKV (reference sequence). The CDR3 sequence is CASSLVDRNTEVFF. Partial CDR3 DNA: TGTGCCAGCAGCTTAGTGGACAGAAACACAGAAGTCTTC. The complete variable domain, with remaining parts taken from reference TRBV3 and TRBJ1-1, reads GPKVLQIPSHQIIDMGQMVTLNCDPVSNHLYFYWYKQILGQQMEFLVNFYNGKVMEKSKLFKDQFSVERPDGSYFTLKIQPTALEDSAVYFCASSLVDRNTEVFFGKGTRLTVV.

This clone was detected a few times. Gene and germline names: mouse. From the germline J gene comes the end of the CDR3, since the read stops 1 residue before it. This rearrangement joins TRBV16 to TRBJ2-5, with 7 bases aligning to TRBD2. The junction had 2 bases not matched to a gene; V was cut back by 5 bases and J by 6 bases. CDR3 length equals 12 residues. CDR1 and CDR2 (germline): SGHSA, FRNQAP. CDR3 in amino acids: CASSLTGDTQYF. Incomplete CDR3 DNA: TGTGCAAGCAGCCTGACTGGGGACACCCAGTAC.